This note documents a single T cell receptor (beta chain) sequence. The data were obtained in a study of blood T cell repertoires in COVID-19. Turning to the study itself: Material from acute and convalescent COVID-19 was sourced from the United States, Italy and Spain. PBMCs, B-cell-depleted T cells, or T cells provided the cDNA or gDNA that made up the material.

Source study methods: Nucleated cell number was recorded as an estimate derived from reference gene primer amplification. Measured with immunoSEQ multiplex PCR; TCRdb has only the in-frame clones, and not every one. That table supplies the V and J calls and clone size; D and trimming were determined from the DNA. The sample shows hundreds of thousands of clones, approximately 89% of them seen only once. The sequence came from a woman in her thirties who had recovered from COVID-19. What was sequenced was peripheral blood.

The CDR3 sequence: CASSRDSVNTEAFF. CDR3 nucleotides: TGTGCCAGTTCGAGGGACAGTGTGAACACTGAAGCTTTCTTT. This chain connects TRBV27 to TRBJ1-1, with 7 nucleotides matching TRBD1. This CDR3 region has 14 residues. Trimming took 9 bases from V and 0 from J; bases not matched to a gene: 7. Germline V gene data show CDR1 as MNHEY and CDR2 as SMNVEV (reference sequence).